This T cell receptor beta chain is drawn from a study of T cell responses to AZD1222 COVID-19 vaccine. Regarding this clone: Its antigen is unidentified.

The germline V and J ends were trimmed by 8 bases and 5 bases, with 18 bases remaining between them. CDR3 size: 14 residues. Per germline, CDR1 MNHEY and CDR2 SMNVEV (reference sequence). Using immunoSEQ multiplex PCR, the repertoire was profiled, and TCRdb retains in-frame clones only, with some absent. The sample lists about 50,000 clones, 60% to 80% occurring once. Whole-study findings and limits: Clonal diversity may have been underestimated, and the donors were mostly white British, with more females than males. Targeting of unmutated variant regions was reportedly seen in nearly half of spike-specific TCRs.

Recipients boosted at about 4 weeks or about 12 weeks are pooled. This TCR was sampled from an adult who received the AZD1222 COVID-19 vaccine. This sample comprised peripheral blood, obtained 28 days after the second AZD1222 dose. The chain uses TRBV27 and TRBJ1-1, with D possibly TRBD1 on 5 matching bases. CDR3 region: CASSAPGLGTEAFF. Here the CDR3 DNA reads TGTGCCAGCTCAGCTCCGGGACTCGGGACTGAAGCTTTCTTT.